The 29 T cell receptor beta chains reported below all come from one sample, sequenced in a study of PD-L1 blockade in urothelial cancer. Stated time point: peripheral blood 6 weeks after treatment start. Data came from immunoSEQ multiplex PCR; TCRdb stores just in-frame clones and leaves some out. The profile covers about 44,000 clones, with roughly 89% appearing a single time and approximately 7.5% taken by the ten largest. The specimen comprised PBMCs, sampled around atezolizumab (anti-PD-L1) treatment. The receptors derive from a man aged 65 to 85 with urothelial cancer.

This chain uses TRBV9 with TRBJ2-4, with TRBD2 matching 8 bases. Trimming removed 4 bases from V and 1 base from J; junction bases left unmatched: 10. The CDR3 runs to 17 residues. The germline gives CDR1 SGDLS, CDR2 YYNGEE. CDR3 sequence (DNA): TGTGCCAGCAGCCCAGGAAGCGGGAGCGGGGCCAAAAACATTCAGTACTTC. Translated: CASSPGSGSGAKNIQYF. Looking up the rest from reference TRBV9 and TRBJ2-4 gives the full variable domain: DSGVTQTPKHLITATGQRVTLRCSPRSGDLSVYWYQQSLDQGLQFLIQYYNGEERAKGNILERFSAQQFPDLHSELNLSSLELGDSALYFCASSPGSGSGAKNIQYFGAGTRLSVL.

The chain employs TRBV2 and TRBJ2-7, with TRBD2 matching over 15 bases. From germline, CDR1 is SNHLY and CDR2 FYNNEI. The CDR3 is made up of 14 amino acids. V was pared by 7 bases and J by 6 bases, with 4 bases of the junction left unmatched. The CDR3 region is CASTWTSGRGEQYF. CDR3 in DNA: TGTGCCAGCACCTGGACTAGCGGGAGGGGCGAGCAGTACTTC.

This chain links TRBV19 with TRBJ1-3; a weak D match, TRBD1 (5 bases). The V gene lost 6 bases and the J gene lost 5 bases, with 14 bases spanning the gap. The CDR3 runs to 14 residues. The germline gives CDR1 LNHDA, CDR2 SQIVND (reference sequence). CDR3 residues: CASRLGGVRNTIYF. The CDR3 DNA reads as TGTGCCAGTAGGCTCGGGGGTGTTCGAAACACCATATATTTT.

This rearrangement joins TRBV28 to TRBJ2-3, with unresolved D. CDR1 and CDR2 (germline): MDHEN, SYDVKM. This CDR3 is 15 amino acids long. Trimming stripped 4 bases from V and 1 base from J, with 12 bases between. The CDR3 region is CASSSYQVGTDTQYF. In nucleotides, the CDR3 is TGTGCCAGCAGTTCCTACCAGGTGGGCACAGATACGCAGTATTTT.

J is TRBJ2-2 and V is TRBV18; TRBD1 matches 9 bases. V lost 2 bases, J lost 3 bases, and 1 base stayed unmatched. CDR3 length equals 15 residues. Germline values: CDR1 KGHSH, CDR2 LQKENI. CDR3 region: CASSPRTGDTGELFF. Here the CDR3 DNA reads TGTGCCAGCTCACCAAGGACAGGGGACACCGGGGAGCTGTTTTTT.

The chain links TRBV15 to TRBJ2-1; D perhaps matches TRBD2 (5 bases). Germline CDR1 LNHNV, CDR2 YYDKDF (reference sequence). V lost 8 bases and J 4 bases, leaving 9 bases between the germline ends. This CDR3 contains 12 residues. CDR3 residues: CATSRGYNEQFF. For the CDR3, the DNA is TGTGCCACCTCCCGGGGATACAATGAGCAGTTCTTC.

The CDR3 DNA reads TGTGCCAGTAGTATAGATCGGCGGGATTTCCCAGATACGCAGTATTTT. It is translated as CASSIDRRDFPDTQYF. V usage is TRBV19 and J usage is TRBJ2-3, with a weak D call TRBD2 (6 bases). This CDR3 comprises 16 residues. Germline CDR1 and CDR2: LNHDA and SQIVND (reference sequence). With 0 bases removed from V and 4 bases from J, the gap between germline ends came to 14 bases.

The chain carries TRBV6-5 and TRBJ1-1, with no clear D. Germline V gene lookup returns CDR1 MNHEY and CDR2 SVGAGI. V was cut by 4 bases and J by 11 bases, with 14 bases left in between. The CDR3 has 12 amino acids. The CDR3 DNA reads TGTGCCAGCAGTTCCGTACTGCGGCAGGCTTTCTTT. Its translation is CASSSVLRQAFF.

This chain connects TRBV7-9 to TRBJ2-5; maybe TRBD1 (6 bases). V was clipped by 5 bases and J by 1 base, with 17 bases between them. Looked up from germline, CDR1 is SEHNR and CDR2 is FQNEAQ (reference sequence). The CDR3 covers 16 residues. CDR3 loop: CASSPRGAALQETQYF. The CDR3 coding sequence is TGTGCCAGCAGCCCCAGGGGCGCGGCTCTCCAAGAGACCCAGTACTTC.

The rearrangement uses TRBV5-4 and TRBJ1-1; D perhaps matches TRBD1 (5 bases). V lost 2 bases and J lost 1, with 15 bases in between. CDR1 and CDR2 from the germline V gene are SGHNT and YYREEE (reference sequence). This CDR3 is built from 16 residues. The CDR3 region has the DNA TGTGCCAGCAGCTTAGCGGCCGGGGGTGCGAACACTGAAGCTTTCTTT. This codes for CASSLAAGGANTEAFF. The full variable domain, rest sourced from reference TRBV5-4 and TRBJ1-1, is ETGVTQSPTHLIKTRGQQVTLRCSSQSGHNTVSWYQQALGQGPQFIFQYYREEENGRGNFPPRFSGLQFPNYSSELNVNALELDDSALYLCASSLAAGGANTEAFFGQGTRLTVV.

The J gene is TRBJ1-3, the V gene TRBV28; no clear D gene. V lost 6 bases, J lost 3 bases, and 9 bases lay in between. CDR1 and CDR2 (germline): MDHEN, SYDVKM. The CDR3 covers 13 residues. The CDR3 region has the DNA TGTGCCAGCAGCCCTGACTTTGGAAACACCATATATTTT. This sequence encodes CASSPDFGNTIYF.

V is TRBV11-2 and J is TRBJ1-3; a possible D gene is TRBD1 (5 bases). The germline gives CDR1 SGHAT, CDR2 FQNNGV. This CDR3 comprises 15 residues. V lost 5 bases to trimming and J lost 0 bases, with 11 bases between them. The CDR3, as DNA: TGTGCCAGCAGCCCACAGGTTGTCTCTGGAAACACCATATATTTT. Its translation is CASSPQVVSGNTIYF.

This clone was seen only once. The chain combines TRBV15 with TRBJ2-3, with TRBD2 matching 9 bases. Trimming cost V 3 bases and J 4 bases; bases outside gene matches: 2. Germline CDR1 reads LNHNV; CDR2 reads YYDKDF (reference sequence). The CDR3 contains 14 residues. The CDR3 is CATSRGTSPDTQYF. The CDR3, as DNA: TGTGCCACCAGCAGGGGGACTAGCCCAGATACGCAGTATTTT.

The chain combines TRBV5-1 with TRBJ2-5, with TRBD2 identical over 9 bases. This CDR3 is built from 15 residues. Germline values: CDR1 SGHRS, CDR2 YFSETQ. V lost 3 bases to trimming and J lost 2 bases; unmatched junction nucleotides: 5. CDR3 sequence (DNA): TGCGCCAGCAGCTCGGACGGACTAGCGCAAGAGACCCAGTACTTC. Translation gives CASSSDGLAQETQYF.

The chain links TRBV19 to TRBJ1-5, with D unclear. V was trimmed by 4 bases and J by 1 base, leaving 14 bases between them. The CDR3 totals 16 residues. Per the germline V gene, CDR1 is LNHDA and CDR2 is SQIVND (reference sequence). DNA of the CDR3: TGTGCCAGTAGTAAAGGACGCACGGGAAGCAATCAGCCCCAGCATTTT. Its translation is CASSKGRTGSNQPQHF.

The J gene is TRBJ1-2, the V gene TRBV6-5; 7 bases match TRBD1. The CDR3 is 15 amino acids. Losses at the gene ends were 0 bases for V and 5 bases for J; bases not matched to a gene: 6. Germline V gene data show CDR1 as MNHEY and CDR2 as SVGAGI. This chain's CDR3 is CASSYSIRGWYGYTF. For the CDR3, the DNA is TGTGCCAGCAGTTACTCGATCAGGGGGTGGTATGGCTACACCTTC.

V gene TRBV9 combines with J gene TRBJ2-2, with 9 nucleotides matching TRBD2. CDR1 and CDR2 from the germline V gene are SGDLS and YYNGEE. This CDR3 spans 17 amino acids. Trimming took 0 bases from V and 2 from J; bases not matched to a gene: 5. The CDR3 DNA sequence: TGTGCCAGCAGCGTAGTTCCAGCGGGGGGAAACACCGGGGAGCTGTTTTTT. This translates into CASSVVPAGGNTGELFF.

The chain uses TRBV28 and TRBJ1-5, with D maybe TRBD1 (6 bases). The CDR3 runs 13 residues. V lost 10 bases and J lost 4, with 14 bases in between. The germline CDR1 and CDR2 sequences are MDHEN and SYDVKM. The CDR3 is CAIGGVRNQPQHF. The DNA of the CDR3 is TGTGCCATAGGGGGGGTGAGAAATCAGCCCCAGCATTTT. Full variable domain (rest looked up from reference TRBV28 and TRBJ1-5): DVKVTQSSRYLVKRTGEKVFLECVQDMDHENMFWYRQDPGLGLRLIYFSYDVKMKEKGDIPEGYSVSREKKERFSLILESASTNQTSMYLCAIGGVRNQPQHFGDGTRLSIL.

This chain joins TRBV5-1 and TRBJ2-7; the match to TRBD2 covers 10 bases. Unmatched junction bases numbered 6, after V lost 4 bases and J lost 2 bases. This CDR3 has 15 amino acids. Germline-derived CDR1 and CDR2 are SGHRS and YFSETQ. The CDR3 loop reads CASSLLAGVPYEQYF. The CDR3 DNA is TGCGCCAGCAGCCTTCTAGCGGGAGTACCCTACGAGCAGTACTTC.

This clone was found once. The chain is built from TRBV28 and TRBJ2-7, with 10 bases lining up with TRBD1. Germline V lookup: CDR1 MDHEN, CDR2 SYDVKM. The CDR3 loop spans 15 amino acids. J lost 5 bases, V lost 4 bases, and 8 bases had no gene match. CDR3 sequence (DNA): TGTGCCAGCAGTTCGGGGACAGGGGTCCCCCACGAGCAGTACTTC. This gives the protein CASSSGTGVPHEQYF. Together with reference TRBV28 and TRBJ2-7, the CDR3 gives the full variable domain: DVKVTQSSRYLVKRTGEKVFLECVQDMDHENMFWYRQDPGLGLRLIYFSYDVKMKEKGDIPEGYSVSREKKERFSLILESASTNQTSMYLCASSSGTGVPHEQYFGPGTRLTVT.

The V call is TRBV2, the J call TRBJ1-2; possibly TRBD1 for D (6 bases). From germline, CDR1 is SNHLY and CDR2 FYNNEI. With 6 bases removed from V and 7 bases from J, the gap between germline ends came to 21 bases. The CDR3 has 15 residues. Written as DNA, the CDR3 is TGTGCCAGCAGCGAATTTCGGCAGGGGAGTGGTGGCTACACCTTC. It specifies CASSEFRQGSGGYTF.

The chain links TRBV28 to TRBJ2-7, with D possibly TRBD2 on 5 matching bases. The V and J ends lost 5 bases and 3 bases respectively, with 11 bases between them. There are 13 residues in the CDR3. CDR1 is MDHEN, CDR2 SYDVKM, per germline. Here the CDR3 reads CASSPQRSYEQYF. The CDR3 DNA reads TGTGCCAGCAGTCCCCAGCGGAGCTACGAGCAGTACTTC. Using reference TRBV28 and TRBJ2-7 for the parts outside the CDR3, the full variable domain is DVKVTQSSRYLVKRTGEKVFLECVQDMDHENMFWYRQDPGLGLRLIYFSYDVKMKEKGDIPEGYSVSREKKERFSLILESASTNQTSMYLCASSPQRSYEQYFGPGTRLTVT.

The chain recombines TRBV25-1 with TRBJ1-1; 9 bases line up with TRBD1. The CDR3 loop spans 17 amino acids. Germline V lookup: CDR1 MGHDK, CDR2 SYGVNS. The trim removed 8 bases at V and 1 base at J, leaving 14 bases unmatched. The CDR3 loop is CASCPSPGQGGNTEAFF. Written as DNA, the CDR3 is TGTGCCAGCTGTCCTTCCCCGGGACAGGGTGGGAACACTGAAGCTTTCTTT.

This sequence joins TRBV29-1 and TRBJ1-4; TRBD1 matches at 9 bases. CDR3 length equals 18 residues. With V trimmed by 4 bases and J by 5 bases, 17 bases remained unmatched. Germline lookup yields CDR1 SQVTM and CDR2 ANQGSEA. This chain's CDR3 is CSVAAPPRDREMNEKLFF. CDR3 bases: TGCAGCGTTGCAGCTCCTCCCCGGGACAGGGAGATGAATGAAAAACTGTTTTTT. Full variable domain (missing parts from reference TRBV29-1 and TRBJ1-4): SAVISQKPSRDICQRGTSLTIQCQVDSQVTMMFWYRQQPGQSLTLIATANQGSEATYESGFVIDKFPISRPNLTFSTLTVSNMSPEDSSIYLCSVAAPPRDREMNEKLFFGSGTQLSVL.

V gene TRBV5-1 combines with J gene TRBJ2-1, with 10 bases aligning to TRBD2. Germline V gives CDR1 SGHRS, CDR2 YFSETQ. The CDR3 loop spans 15 amino acids. The V and J ends lost 0 bases and 6 bases, in that order; junction bases with no gene match: 3. CDR3 amino acids: CASSLGLAGANEQFF. The CDR3 nucleotides are TGCGCCAGCAGCTTGGGCCTAGCGGGGGCCAATGAGCAGTTCTTC.

The chain links TRBV5-1 to TRBJ2-1, with D possibly TRBD2 on 5 matching bases. The V end lost 4 bases, the J end lost 8 bases, and 22 bases lay between the germline ends. The CDR3 runs 16 residues. Germline V gene data show CDR1 as SGHRS and CDR2 as YFSETQ. The CDR3 reads CASSPDQKGVSHEQFF. CDR3 coding DNA: TGCGCCAGCAGCCCCGATCAAAAGGGAGTCTCGCATGAGCAGTTCTTC.

The chain carries TRBV18 and TRBJ2-7, with D perhaps TRBD2 (5 bases). CDR1 KGHSH and CDR2 LQKENI come from the germline V gene. The CDR3 has 15 amino acids. V lost 1 base, J lost 6 bases, and 16 bases lay in between. Here the CDR3 reads CASSPQAGRAREQYF. CDR3 in DNA: TGTGCCAGCTCACCACAGGCGGGCCGCGCCCGCGAGCAGTACTTC.

The genes are TRBV4-1 and TRBJ2-2; unclear D gene. The CDR3 totals 16 residues. The V and J ends lost 2 bases and 1 base respectively, with 11 bases between them. Germline values: CDR1 MGHRA, CDR2 YSYEKL. This chain's CDR3 is CASSQLRLVNTGELFF. Written as DNA, the CDR3 is TGCGCCAGCAGCCAATTACGGCTAGTGAACACCGGGGAGCTGTTTTTT.

The genes are TRBV27 and TRBJ2-7, with 10 nucleotides matching TRBD1. The CDR3 is made up of 14 amino acids. V gave up 6 bases and J gave up 2 bases; unmatched junction bases: 4. The germline CDR1 and CDR2 sequences are MNHEY and SMNVEV (reference sequence). The DNA of the CDR3 is TGTGCCAGCAGGGTGGACAGGGGGGCCTACGAGCAGTACTTC. Protein product: CASRVDRGAYEQYF.